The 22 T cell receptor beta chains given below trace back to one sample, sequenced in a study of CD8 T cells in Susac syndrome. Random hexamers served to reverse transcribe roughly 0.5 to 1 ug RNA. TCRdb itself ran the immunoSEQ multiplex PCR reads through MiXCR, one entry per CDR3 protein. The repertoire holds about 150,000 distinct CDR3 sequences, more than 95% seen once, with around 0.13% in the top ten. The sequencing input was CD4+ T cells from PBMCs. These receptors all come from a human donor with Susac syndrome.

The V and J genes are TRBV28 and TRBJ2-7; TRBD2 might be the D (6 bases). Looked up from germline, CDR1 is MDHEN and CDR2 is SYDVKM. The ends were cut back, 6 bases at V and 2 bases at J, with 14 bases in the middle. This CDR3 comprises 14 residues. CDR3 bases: TGTGCCAGCAGCCCCAGGCGGGAACCCTACGAGCAGTACTTC. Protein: CASSPRREPYEQYF. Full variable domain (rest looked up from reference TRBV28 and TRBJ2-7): DVKVTQSSRYLVKRTGEKVFLECVQDMDHENMFWYRQDPGLGLRLIYFSYDVKMKEKGDIPEGYSVSREKKERFSLILESASTNQTSMYLCASSPRREPYEQYFGPGTRLTVT.

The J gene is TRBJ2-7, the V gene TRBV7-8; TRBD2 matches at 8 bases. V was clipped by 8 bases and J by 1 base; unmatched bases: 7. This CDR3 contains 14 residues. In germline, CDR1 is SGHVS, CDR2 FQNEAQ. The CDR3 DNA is TGTGCCAGCGCTAATAGCGGGGCTTCCTACGAGCAGTACTTC. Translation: CASANSGASYEQYF.

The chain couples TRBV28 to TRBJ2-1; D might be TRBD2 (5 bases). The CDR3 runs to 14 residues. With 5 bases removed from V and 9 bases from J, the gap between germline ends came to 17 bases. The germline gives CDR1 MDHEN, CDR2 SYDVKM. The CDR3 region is CASSPTRARGEQFF. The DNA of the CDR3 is TGTGCCAGCAGTCCCACTAGGGCTCGCGGTGAGCAGTTCTTC.

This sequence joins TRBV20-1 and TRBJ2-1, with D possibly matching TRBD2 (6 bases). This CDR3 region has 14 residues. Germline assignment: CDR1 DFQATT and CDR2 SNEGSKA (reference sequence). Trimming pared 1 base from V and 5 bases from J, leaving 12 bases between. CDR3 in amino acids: CSARVGSDNNEQFF. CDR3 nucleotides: TGCAGTGCTAGAGTCGGGAGTGATAACAATGAGCAGTTCTTC.

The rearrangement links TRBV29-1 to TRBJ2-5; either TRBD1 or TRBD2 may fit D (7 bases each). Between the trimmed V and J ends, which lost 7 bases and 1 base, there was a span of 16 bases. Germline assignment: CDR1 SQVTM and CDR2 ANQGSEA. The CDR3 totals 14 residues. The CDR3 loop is CSAMGGGSQETQYF. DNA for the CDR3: TGCAGCGCGATGGGAGGGGGCTCCCAAGAGACCCAGTACTTC.

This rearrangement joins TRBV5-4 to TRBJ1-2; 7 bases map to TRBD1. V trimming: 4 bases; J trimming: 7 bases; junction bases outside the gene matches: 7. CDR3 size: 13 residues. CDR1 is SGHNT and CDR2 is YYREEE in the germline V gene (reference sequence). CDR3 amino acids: CASSPDRRVGYTF. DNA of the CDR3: TGTGCCAGCAGCCCGGACAGGCGGGTTGGCTACACCTTC.

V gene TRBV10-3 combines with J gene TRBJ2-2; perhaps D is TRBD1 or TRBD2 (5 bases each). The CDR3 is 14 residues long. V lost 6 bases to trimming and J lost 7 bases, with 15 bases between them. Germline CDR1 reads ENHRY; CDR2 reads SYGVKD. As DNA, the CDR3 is TGTGCCATCAGGGCCCGGGGCGCGGGCGGGGAGCTGTTTTTT. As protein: CAIRARGAGGELFF.

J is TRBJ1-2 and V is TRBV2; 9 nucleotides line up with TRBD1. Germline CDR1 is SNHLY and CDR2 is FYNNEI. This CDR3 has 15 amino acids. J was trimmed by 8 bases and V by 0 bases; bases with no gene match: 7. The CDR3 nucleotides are TGTGCCAGCAGTGAAGCACAGGGGGCAGCGCAAGGCTACACCTTC. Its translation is CASSEAQGAAQGYTF.

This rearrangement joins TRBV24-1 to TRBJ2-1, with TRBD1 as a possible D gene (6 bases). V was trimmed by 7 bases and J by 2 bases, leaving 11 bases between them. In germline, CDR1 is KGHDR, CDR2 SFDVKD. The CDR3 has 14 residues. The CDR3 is CATSRDTTYNEQFF. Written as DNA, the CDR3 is TGTGCCACCAGCCGGGACACCACCTACAATGAGCAGTTCTTC.

For the CDR3, the DNA is TGTGCCAGCAGCCCGGGGAGCCAGGAAAGCGCTGAAGCTTTCTTT. Protein: CASSPGSQESAEAFF. V usage is TRBV7-9 and J usage is TRBJ1-1, with D uncertain. V gave up 5 bases and J gave up 6 bases, with 19 bases separating them. The CDR3 is 15 residues long. Germline-derived CDR1 and CDR2 are SEHNR and FQNEAQ (reference sequence). The variable domain in full, with the rest retrieved from reference TRBV7-9 and TRBJ1-1, is DTGVSQNPRHKITKRGQNVTFRCDPISEHNRLYWYRQTLGQGPEFLTYFQNEAQLEKSRLLSDRFSAERPKGSFSTLEIQRTEQGDSAMYLCASSPGSQESAEAFFGQGTRLTVV.

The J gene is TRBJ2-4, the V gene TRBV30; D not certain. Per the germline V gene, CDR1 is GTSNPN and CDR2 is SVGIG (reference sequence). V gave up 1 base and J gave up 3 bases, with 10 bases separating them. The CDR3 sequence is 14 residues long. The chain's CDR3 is CAWSALIGKNIQYF. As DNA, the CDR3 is TGTGCCTGGAGTGCCTTAATTGGCAAAAACATTCAGTACTTC.

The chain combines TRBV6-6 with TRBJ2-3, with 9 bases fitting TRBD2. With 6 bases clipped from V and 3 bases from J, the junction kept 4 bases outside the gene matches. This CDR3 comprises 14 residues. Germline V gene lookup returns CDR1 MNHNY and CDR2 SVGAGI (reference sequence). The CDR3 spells CASSRGGATDTQYF. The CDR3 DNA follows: TGTGCCAGCAGCCGCGGGGGGGCGACAGATACGCAGTATTTT.

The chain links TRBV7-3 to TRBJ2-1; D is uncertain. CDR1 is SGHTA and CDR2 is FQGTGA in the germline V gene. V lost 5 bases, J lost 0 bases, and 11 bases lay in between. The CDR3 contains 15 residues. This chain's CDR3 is CASSQDQSSYNEQFF. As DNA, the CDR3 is TGTGCCAGCAGCCAAGACCAGAGCTCCTACAATGAGCAGTTCTTC.

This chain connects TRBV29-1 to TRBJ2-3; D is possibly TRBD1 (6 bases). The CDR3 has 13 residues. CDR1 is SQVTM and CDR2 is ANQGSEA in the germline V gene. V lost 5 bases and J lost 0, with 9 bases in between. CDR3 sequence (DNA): TGCAGCGTTAGACAGGCTAGCACAGATACGCAGTATTTT. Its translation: CSVRQASTDTQYF.

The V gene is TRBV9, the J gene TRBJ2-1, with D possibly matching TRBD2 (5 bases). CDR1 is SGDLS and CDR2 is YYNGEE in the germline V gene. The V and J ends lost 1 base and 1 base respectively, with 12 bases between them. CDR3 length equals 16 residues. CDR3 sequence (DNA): TGTGCCAGCAGCGTATCCACAGCGGTGTCCTACAATGAGCAGTTCTTC. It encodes CASSVSTAVSYNEQFF.

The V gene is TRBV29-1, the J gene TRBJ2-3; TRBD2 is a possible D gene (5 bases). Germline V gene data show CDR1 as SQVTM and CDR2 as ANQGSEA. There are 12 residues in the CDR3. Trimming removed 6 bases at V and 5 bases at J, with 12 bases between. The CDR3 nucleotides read TGCAGCGTAAGGATTGGGAGAGATACGCAGTATTTT. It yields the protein CSVRIGRDTQYF.

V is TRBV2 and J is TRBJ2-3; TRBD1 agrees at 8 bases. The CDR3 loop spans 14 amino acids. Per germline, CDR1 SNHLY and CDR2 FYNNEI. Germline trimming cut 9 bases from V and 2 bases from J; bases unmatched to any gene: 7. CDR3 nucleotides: TGTGCCAGGAACCGGGACAGGAACACAGATACGCAGTATTTT. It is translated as CARNRDRNTDTQYF. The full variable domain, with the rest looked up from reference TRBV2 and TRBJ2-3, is EPEVTQTPSHQVTQMGQEVILRCVPISNHLYFYWYRQILGQKVEFLVSFYNNEISEKSEIFDDQFSVERPDGSNFTLKIRSTKLEDSAMYFCARNRDRNTDTQYFGPGTRLTVL.

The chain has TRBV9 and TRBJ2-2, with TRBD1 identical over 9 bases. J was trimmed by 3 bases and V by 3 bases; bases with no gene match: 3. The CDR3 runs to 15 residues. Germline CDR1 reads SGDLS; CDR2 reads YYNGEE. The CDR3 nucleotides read TGTGCCAGCAGCGCACGACAGGGGGACACCGGGGAGCTGTTTTTT. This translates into CASSARQGDTGELFF.

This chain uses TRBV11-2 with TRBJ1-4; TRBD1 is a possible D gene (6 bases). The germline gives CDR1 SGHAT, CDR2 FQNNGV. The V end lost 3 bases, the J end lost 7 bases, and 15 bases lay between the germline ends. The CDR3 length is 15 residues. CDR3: CASSFVTGGSEKLFF. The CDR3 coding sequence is TGTGCCAGCAGCTTTGTGACAGGCGGAAGTGAAAAACTGTTTTTT.

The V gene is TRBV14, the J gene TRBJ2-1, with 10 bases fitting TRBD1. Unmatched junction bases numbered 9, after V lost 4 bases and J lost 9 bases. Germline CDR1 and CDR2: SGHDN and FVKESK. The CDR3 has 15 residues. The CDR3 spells CASSRGTGVSGEQFF. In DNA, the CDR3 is TGTGCCAGCAGCCGCGGGACAGGGGTCTCCGGTGAGCAGTTCTTC.

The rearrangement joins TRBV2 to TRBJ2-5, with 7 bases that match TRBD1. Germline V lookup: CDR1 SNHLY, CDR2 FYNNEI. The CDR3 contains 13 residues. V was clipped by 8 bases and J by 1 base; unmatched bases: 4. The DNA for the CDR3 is TGTGCCAGCCTAAGGACAGGCCAAGAGACCCAGTACTTC. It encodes CASLRTGQETQYF.

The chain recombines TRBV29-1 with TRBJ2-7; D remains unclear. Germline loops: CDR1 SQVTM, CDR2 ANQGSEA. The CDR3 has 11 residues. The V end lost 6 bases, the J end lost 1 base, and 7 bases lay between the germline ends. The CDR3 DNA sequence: TGCAGCGTCTCTGCGTCCTACGAGCAGTACTTC. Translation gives CSVSASYEQYF.